These 18 T cell receptor beta chains were sequenced from one sample in a study of blood T cell repertoires in COVID-19 (dated by TCRdb to 2019 to 2021). Library preparation was by the immunoSEQ multiplex PCR assay. TCRdb mirrors the immuneACCESS table, restricted to in-frame sequences. Some clones are absent from its copies; in checked studies, under half trace to an unresolved V gene, and the reason for the others is unknown. This sample gives under 500,000 clones in total; around nine tenths of them show up just once. Together, the top ten hold under 2.5% of the sample. The sequenced sample consisted of PBMCs or T cells enriched from blood (not recorded which). These receptors were obtained from a woman aged 18-30 years with acute COVID-19.

This sequence joins TRBV7-3 and TRBJ2-7; 9 positions match TRBD1. V was pared by 5 bases and J by 2 bases, with 7 bases of the junction left unmatched. The CDR3 loop spans 15 amino acids. From germline, CDR1 is SGHTA and CDR2 FQGTGA. CDR3 residues: CASSLGGQGPYEQYF. As DNA, the CDR3 is TGTGCCAGCAGCCTAGGGGGACAGGGACCCTACGAGCAGTACTTC.

The V and J genes are TRBV4-2 and TRBJ2-1, with a tentative D call TRBD2 (5 bases). The germline V gene has CDR1 LGHNA and CDR2 YNFKEQ. CDR3 length equals 18 residues. V was clipped by 1 base and J by 2 bases, with 18 bases between them. The CDR3 bases are TGTGCCAGCAGCCAAGTTTTGGGGAGCCCCGATACCTACAATGAGCAGTTCTTC. Amino acid sequence: CASSQVLGSPDTYNEQFF.

J is TRBJ2-1 and V is TRBV19; TRBD2 matches 14 bases. Per the germline V gene, CDR1 is LNHDA and CDR2 is SQIVND (reference sequence). Losses at the gene ends were 6 bases for V and 6 bases for J; bases not matched to a gene: 28. CDR3 length equals 23 residues. The CDR3 loop is CASRSKRLAGGPCGETGCNEQFF. The CDR3 coding sequence is TGTGCCAGTAGAAGCAAGCGACTAGCGGGAGGGCCGTGTGGAGAGACGGGTTGCAATGAGCAGTTCTTC.

The chain joins TRBV10-1 to TRBJ2-2; TRBD2 matches 12 bases. The CDR3 length is 18 residues. The ends lost 3 bases at V and 0 bases at J; junction bases unmatched: 5. Germline-derived CDR1 and CDR2 are WNHNN and SYGVQD (reference sequence). CDR3 in DNA: TGCGCCAGCAGTGATCTAGCGGGGGGGCCAGCGAACACCGGGGAGCTGTTTTTT. Amino acid sequence: CASSDLAGGPANTGELFF.

The rearrangement joins TRBV13 to TRBJ2-7; D gene uncertain. The germline gives CDR1 PRHDT, CDR2 FYEKMQ (reference sequence). This CDR3 has 17 residues. Deletions cut 4 bases from V and 1 base from J, with 20 bases between. CDR3 residues: CASSSLRRRSPSYEQYF. The CDR3 nucleotides read TGTGCCAGCAGCTCCCTAAGGAGACGCTCACCTTCCTACGAGCAGTACTTC.

The chain carries TRBV27 and TRBJ2-7, with 7 bases identical to TRBD2. With 5 bases clipped from V and 1 base from J, the junction kept 14 bases outside the gene matches. Germline V gene data show CDR1 as MNHEY and CDR2 as SMNVEV (reference sequence). The CDR3 totals 17 residues. The chain's CDR3 is CASSPTIVREGSYEQYF. CDR3 in DNA: TGTGCCAGCAGTCCTACGATAGTAAGGGAGGGTTCCTACGAGCAGTACTTC.

V and J are TRBV27 and TRBJ2-7, with 8 bases lining up with TRBD1. The germline CDR1 and CDR2 sequences are MNHEY and SMNVEV (reference sequence). The V segment lost 5 bases and the J segment 0 bases; nucleotides outside the gene matches: 6. The CDR3 extends over 15 amino acids. CDR3 bases: TGTGCCAGCAGTCCCCGGACAGGGTTCTCCTACGAGCAGTACTTC. This sequence encodes CASSPRTGFSYEQYF.

The V gene is TRBV7-3, the J gene TRBJ1-1; D is uncertain. CDR1 is SGHTA and CDR2 is FQGTGA in the germline V gene. V lost 0 bases, J lost 6 bases, and 8 bases lay in between. CDR3 length equals 13 residues. CDR3 in DNA: TGTGCCAGCAGCTTAACGATGGGCTCTGAAGCTTTCTTT. Translation: CASSLTMGSEAFF.

This chain uses TRBV13 with TRBJ2-7, with TRBD1 matching over 7 bases. This CDR3 is 15 amino acids long. V was pared by 2 bases and J by 3 bases, with 7 bases of the junction left unmatched. Germline-derived CDR1 and CDR2 are PRHDT and FYEKMQ (reference sequence). Here the CDR3 DNA reads TGTGCCAGCAGCTTAAGGGGGCGTCGGAACTACGAGCAGTACTTC. This sequence encodes CASSLRGRRNYEQYF.

The V gene is TRBV5-6, the J gene TRBJ1-1; the D is unclear. V shed 0 bases and J shed 5 bases, with 14 bases lying between them. This CDR3 region has 15 residues. Germline V CDR1 and CDR2: SGHDT, YYEEEE. The CDR3 region is CASSLDRNSGTEAFF. The CDR3 DNA follows: TGTGCCAGCAGCTTGGATCGGAATTCGGGTACTGAAGCTTTCTTT.

The genes are TRBV19 and TRBJ2-1, with D tentatively TRBD1 (5 bases). This CDR3 comprises 14 residues. CDR1 is LNHDA, CDR2 SQIVND, per germline (reference sequence). The ends were cut back, 1 base at V and 7 bases at J, with 11 bases in the middle. The CDR3 coding sequence is TGTGCCAGTAGTATAGGATATAGGGGAAATGAGCAGTTCTTC. Translated, it gives CASSIGYRGNEQFF.

The chain combines TRBV6-2 or TRBV6-3 with TRBJ1-1; 8 nucleotides align to TRBD1. V shed 6 bases, J shed 10 bases, and the junction held 7 bases outside the gene matches. Germline V gene lookup returns CDR1 MNHEY and CDR2 SVGEGT. This CDR3 spans 12 amino acids. The CDR3, as DNA: TGTGCCAGCAGCCTAGGGACAGGCCTAGCTTTCTTT. It encodes CASSLGTGLAFF.

V usage is TRBV7-2 and J usage is TRBJ2-3; 7 bases agree with TRBD2. V shed 4 bases and J 4 bases; nucleotides not matched to a gene: 14. The germline V gene encodes CDR1 SGHTA and CDR2 FQGNSA. The CDR3 length is 17 residues. In DNA form, the CDR3 reads TGTGCCAGCAGCTCCAAGACTAGCTCGATAAGGGCAGATACGCAGTATTTT. Residues: CASSSKTSSIRADTQYF.

Turning to this clone: Additional DNA sequences in this sample encode the identical CDR3. This chain joins TRBV28 and TRBJ2-1, with 11 bases matching TRBD2. CDR1 is MDHEN, CDR2 SYDVKM, per germline. V lost 8 bases, J lost 10 bases, and 10 bases stayed unmatched. This CDR3 region has 14 residues. CDR3 sequence (DNA): TGTGCCAGCCGAGGCCTAGCGGGAGGAGGGGAGCAGTTCTTC. Its translation is CASRGLAGGGEQFF.

The chain links TRBV19 to TRBJ2-3; 9 nucleotides line up with TRBD2. The CDR3 consists of 15 residues. CDR1 and CDR2 from the germline V gene are LNHDA and SQIVND (reference sequence). V shed 5 bases, J shed 1 base, and the junction held 4 bases outside the gene matches. The CDR3 DNA sequence: TGTGCCAGTAGTGGGGTAGCGGGGGGCACAGATACGCAGTATTTT. This encodes CASSGVAGGTDTQYF.

The chain joins TRBV5-5 to TRBJ1-2, with 8 bases matching TRBD1. V trimming: 4 bases; J trimming: 8 bases; junction bases outside the gene matches: 4. CDR3 length: 12 amino acids. CDR1 SGHKS and CDR2 YYEKEE come from the germline V gene (reference sequence). The CDR3 sequence is CASSPTGDGYTF. The CDR3 region has the DNA TGTGCCAGCAGCCCGACAGGGGACGGCTACACCTTC.

The rearrangement uses TRBV19 and TRBJ2-7; D call uncertain. CDR3 length equals 10 residues. Germline-derived CDR1 and CDR2 are LNHDA and SQIVND (reference sequence). V was pared by 5 bases and J by 4 bases, with 3 bases between. Here the CDR3 DNA reads TGTGCCAGTAGTGTATACGAGCAGTACTTC. Translated, it gives CASSVYEQYF.

J is TRBJ2-3 and V is TRBV2; 9 nucleotides match TRBD1. The V gene end was trimmed by 6 bases and the J gene end by 3 bases; junction bases not matched to a gene: 13. The CDR3 sequence is 17 residues long. CDR1 and CDR2 from the germline V gene are SNHLY and FYNNEI. The CDR3 protein is CASRGGTGPRGTDTQYF. DNA for the CDR3: TGTGCCAGCAGGGGAGGGACAGGGCCCCGAGGGACAGATACGCAGTATTTT.